The sample holds many counts of the clone carrying this TCR beta chain. Trimming left V 5 bases short and J 4 bases short, with 17 bases between. CDR1 is SGHVS, CDR2 FNYEAQ, per germline. The CDR3 has 15 amino acids. MiXCR was run by TCRdb on the RT-PCR reads, yielding one entry per CDR3 protein. The sample has about 680,000 distinct CDR3 sequences, around 14% seen once; the top ten hold 3% to 4.5%. The genes are TRBV7-6 and TRBJ1-1, with D possibly matching TRBD1 (6 bases). This TCR was sampled from a female donor in good health, serving as a healthy control. Sequenced: memory CD4+ T cells from blood. In DNA, the CDR3 is TGTGCCAGCAGCGCAAGTGCAGGGGTGGTCACTGAAGCTTTCTTT. It codes for CASSASAGVVTEAFF.